This TCR beta chain stems from a study of blood T cell repertoires in COVID-19. At the level of the study: COVID-19 samples from acute and convalescent phases originated in the United States, Italy and Spain. In each case, the material was cDNA or gDNA derived from T cells, B-cell-depleted T cells, or PBMCs.

The V end was cut by 0 bases, the J end by 5 bases, with 9 bases between. The CDR3 loop spans 14 amino acids. Germline V gene sequence: CDR1 SGDLS, CDR2 YYNGEE. Generated by immunoSEQ multiplex PCR, the TCRdb table keeps only in-frame clones and is missing some. The profile shows about 82,000 clones, 80% of them singletons. Material for sequencing was peripheral blood. The TCR sequence derives from a woman aged 40 to 49 with active or convalescent COVID-19. The chain carries TRBV9 and TRBJ2-1, with D uncertain. CDR3 sequence reads: CASSVAPTDNEQFF. The CDR3 nucleotides read TGTGCCAGCAGCGTAGCCCCTACAGACAATGAGCAGTTCTTC.